The T cell receptor (beta chain) under discussion was sequenced for a study of blood T cells in healthy people across ages (dated by TCRdb to the mid-2010s). About the full investigation: In model experiments, template switching captured roughly one uniquely barcoded TCR beta cDNA molecule for every two T cells. Using the same blood draw, the study looked at two additional independent replicas of 1 million unique cDNA reads for two donors, one aged 18 to 30 and the other aged 80 or older. The donors were divided into four age groups: young (average approximately 15 years), middle-aged (about 39), aged (62) and long-lived (roughly 82). To avoid experimental bias, donors of different ages were randomly spread across the sequencing lanes. Age-related changes in TCR beta repertoire diversity were measured in the study by deep sequencing normalized with unique cDNA molecular identifiers. Overall study outcomes, separate from this receptor: Compared with the aged group, more naive CD4+ T cells, fewer expanded clones and increased TCR diversity were shown by the long-lived group, suggesting age selection. Observed TCR beta diversity per million T cells fell roughly linearly with age, and a significant reduction was already apparent by age about 36. Conclusive comparison of naive and antigen-experienced compartments was prevented by the profiling of bulk unsorted PBMCs. There was a strong correlation between observed TCR beta diversity and the percentage of naive T cells measured by flow cytometry. Because the CMV infection status of the donors was unknown, age-related changes in expanded clonotypes may potentially have been confounded. Estimates of total diversity from one million sequenced T cells were regarded as lower bounds and underestimates.

Systemically healthy Caucasian individuals from Russia, 39 in total and aged roughly 6 to 100 years, were included as donors. About 9.6 milliliters of peripheral blood were collected from each donor into EDTA-treated Vacutainer tubes. Ficoll-Paque density-gradient centrifugation was used to isolate PBMCs, with at least 7 million obtained per sample. Trizol reagent was used to extract total RNA from the PBMCs, yielding at least 5.5 micrograms per sample. For every donor, flow cytometry on a PBMC aliquot measured the percentage of naive CD45RAhigh/CD27high T cells. Notes on this clonotype: The antigen this receptor binds is unknown. It has no much larger one-base neighbor in the sample; base qualities were not kept.

Relative to germline, V is 0 bases shorter and J is 2 bases shorter, with 11 bases between their ends. Counted from cysteine to phenylalanine, this CDR3 has 14 amino acids. Only CDR3 DNA remains: 42 bases, in frame from the first base. Per the germline V gene (reference sequence), DFQATT is the CDR1 and SNEGSKA is the CDR2. The method was 5' RACE. Sequencing instrument: Illumina HiSeq 2500. A second PCR of roughly 7 to 12 cycles was performed with a sample-barcoded 5' primer and a J-beta primer mix. A unique molecular identifier was introduced onto each TCR beta cDNA molecule by a template-switch 5' adaptor carrying 12 random nucleotides. At least 3 million CDR3-containing paired-end reads were obtained from each sample. The Mint cDNA synthesis kit, primed by a TRBC-specific oligonucleotide, was used to synthesize first-strand cDNA from all RNA. After uracil-DNA glycosylase treatment, a first 18-cycle PCR used universal primers M1SS and BC2_uni_R on all cDNA. In the source study's methods: Normalization of each sample was performed by random selection of 1 million high-quality reads, each carrying a distinct molecular identifier. Reads sharing molecular identifiers were discarded rather than binned into consensus sequences. MiTCR, with a Q25 quality threshold and the strictest error-elimination algorithm, was used for CDR3 identification, clonotype clustering and error correction. A nonparametric unseen species model using Euler transformation provided a lower-bound estimate of total TCR beta diversity. TCRdb ran its own pipeline on the public reads, namely fastp trimming at Q25 and MiXCR clone calling, and kept in-frame beta chains. Each record represents a unique CDR3 protein, reported with the most common genes and DNA among its rows. The V and J calls were not made by the authors but by TCRdb's processing. This sample holds about 1,600,000 distinct CDR3 sequences; approximately 42% were observed only once. 7.9% of the sample comes from the top ten.

The origin of this receptor is a woman aged 18-29 years in good health. Source material: blood. The rearranged segments are TRBV20-1 and TRBJ2-7; tentative D gene TRBD2, with 5 bases matching. The DNA sequence is given as TGCAGTGCTAGAGATCCCGGGGAGACCTACGAGCAGTACTTC. Its translation is CSARDPGETYEQYF.